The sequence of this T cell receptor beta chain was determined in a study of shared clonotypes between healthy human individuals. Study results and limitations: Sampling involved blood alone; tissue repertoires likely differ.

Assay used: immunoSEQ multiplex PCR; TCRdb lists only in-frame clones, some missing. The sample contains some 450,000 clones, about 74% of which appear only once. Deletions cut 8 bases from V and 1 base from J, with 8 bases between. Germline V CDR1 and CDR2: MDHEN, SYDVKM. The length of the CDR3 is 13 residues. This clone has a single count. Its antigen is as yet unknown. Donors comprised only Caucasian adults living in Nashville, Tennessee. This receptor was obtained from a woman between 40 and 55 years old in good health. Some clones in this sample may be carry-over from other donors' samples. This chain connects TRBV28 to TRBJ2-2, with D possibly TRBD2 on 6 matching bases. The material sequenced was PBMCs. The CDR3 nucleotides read TGTGCCAGCGGGGGGATGAACACCGGGGAGCTGTTTTTT. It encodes CASGGMNTGELFF.